This T cell receptor (beta chain) was documented in a study of cytomegalovirus exposure and HLA in healthy donors. As for the study in general: There were about 85 million unique TCRs (from HLA-typed donors) in an early data release. Study-wide results and caveats: An ancestry cluster, one associated with Asian ancestry, reportedly showed fewer N-insertions than the approximately 700-donor mean in a later analysis. CMV antigen specificity was confirmed in vitro for a few CMV-associated chains.

The germline gives CDR1 SGHVS, CDR2 FNYEAQ. V lost 1 base, J lost 5 bases, and 9 bases lay in between. CDR3 length: 13 amino acids. The PCR used 60 Vbeta and 13 Jbeta primers. Data came from immunoSEQ multiplex PCR; TCRdb stores just in-frame clones and leaves some out. In the table there are around 170,000 clones, around 78% of which are singletons. About this clone: As yet, its antigen is unknown.

The sequence derives from a woman aged 45-60 years in good health and CMV-seropositive. Sequenced material: PBMCs. V gene TRBV7-6 combines with J gene TRBJ2-7; D perhaps matches TRBD1 (5 bases). The CDR3 region has the DNA TGTGCCAGCAGCTTAGGGGGCACGAACGAGCAGTACTTC. It specifies CASSLGGTNEQYF.